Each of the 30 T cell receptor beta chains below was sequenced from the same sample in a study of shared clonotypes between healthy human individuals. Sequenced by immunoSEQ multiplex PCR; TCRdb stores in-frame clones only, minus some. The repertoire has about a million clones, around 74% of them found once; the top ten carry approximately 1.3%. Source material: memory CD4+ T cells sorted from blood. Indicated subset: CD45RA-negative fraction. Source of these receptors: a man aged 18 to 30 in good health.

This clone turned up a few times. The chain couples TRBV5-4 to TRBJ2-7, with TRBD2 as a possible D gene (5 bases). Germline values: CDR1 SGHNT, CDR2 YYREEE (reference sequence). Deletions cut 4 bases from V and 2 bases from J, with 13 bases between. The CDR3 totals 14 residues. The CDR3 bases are TGTGCCAGCAGCATTGGAGGCGCCACCTACGAGCAGTACTTC. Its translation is CASSIGGATYEQYF.

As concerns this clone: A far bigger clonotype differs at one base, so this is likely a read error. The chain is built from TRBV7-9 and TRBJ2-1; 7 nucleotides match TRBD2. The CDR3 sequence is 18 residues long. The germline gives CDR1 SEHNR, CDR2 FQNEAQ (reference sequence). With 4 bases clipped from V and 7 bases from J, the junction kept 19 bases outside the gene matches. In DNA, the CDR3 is TGTGCCAGCAGCTCCCTCCCTCGTCTTGGCGGGAGTCAGAATGAGCAGTTCTTC. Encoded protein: CASSSLPRLGGSQNEQFF.

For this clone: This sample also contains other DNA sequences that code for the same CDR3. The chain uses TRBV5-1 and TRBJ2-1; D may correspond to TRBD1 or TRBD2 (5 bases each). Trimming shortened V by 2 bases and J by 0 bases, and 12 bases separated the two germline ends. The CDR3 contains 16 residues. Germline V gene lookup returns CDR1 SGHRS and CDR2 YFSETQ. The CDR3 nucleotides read TGCGCCAGCAGCTTCCGAGGGGACCCCTCCTACAATGAGCAGTTCTTC. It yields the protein CASSFRGDPSYNEQFF.

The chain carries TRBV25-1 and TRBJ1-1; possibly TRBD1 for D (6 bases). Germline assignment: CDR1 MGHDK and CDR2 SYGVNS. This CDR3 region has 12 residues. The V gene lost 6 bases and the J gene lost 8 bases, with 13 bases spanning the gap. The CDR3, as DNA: TGTGCCAGCAGCTTAACAGGGAAAGAAGCTTTCTTT. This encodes CASSLTGKEAFF. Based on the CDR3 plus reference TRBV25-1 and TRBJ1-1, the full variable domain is EADIYQTPRYLVIGTGKKITLECSQTMGHDKMYWYQQDPGMELHLIHYSYGVNSTEKGDLSSESTVSRIRTEHFPLTLESARPSHTSQYLCASSLTGKEAFFGQGTRLTVV.

In DNA, the CDR3 is TGTGCCAGCAGAAGGGACTCGAGGCCCGGGGAGCTGTTTTTT. It translates to CASRRDSRPGELFF. V and J are TRBV27 and TRBJ2-2; D possibly corresponds to TRBD2 (6 bases). This CDR3 has 14 residues. Germline values: CDR1 MNHEY, CDR2 SMNVEV (reference sequence). V was pared by 6 bases and J by 6 bases, with 14 bases between.

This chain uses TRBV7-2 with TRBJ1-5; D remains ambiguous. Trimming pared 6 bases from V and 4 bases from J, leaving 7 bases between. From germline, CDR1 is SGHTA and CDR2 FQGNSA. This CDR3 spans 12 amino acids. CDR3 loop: CASSDRNQPQHF. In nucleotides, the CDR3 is TGTGCCAGCAGTGACCGGAATCAGCCCCAGCATTTT.

The CDR3 reads CASSVLWEATNEKLFF. The CDR3 region has the DNA TGTGCCAGCAGTGTCCTCTGGGAAGCAACTAATGAAAAACTGTTTTTT. The V call is TRBV6-1, the J call TRBJ1-4; D gene uncertain. This CDR3 is built from 16 residues. The V and J ends lost 4 bases and 0 bases respectively, with 12 bases between them. Germline values: CDR1 MNHNS, CDR2 SASEGT.

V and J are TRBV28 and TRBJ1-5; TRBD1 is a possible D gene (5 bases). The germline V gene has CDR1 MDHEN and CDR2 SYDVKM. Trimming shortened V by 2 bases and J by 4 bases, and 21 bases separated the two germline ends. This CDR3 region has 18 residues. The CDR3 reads CASSLLSFGRGLNQPQHF. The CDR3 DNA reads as TGTGCCAGCAGTTTACTAAGCTTCGGACGGGGCCTTAATCAGCCCCAGCATTTT.

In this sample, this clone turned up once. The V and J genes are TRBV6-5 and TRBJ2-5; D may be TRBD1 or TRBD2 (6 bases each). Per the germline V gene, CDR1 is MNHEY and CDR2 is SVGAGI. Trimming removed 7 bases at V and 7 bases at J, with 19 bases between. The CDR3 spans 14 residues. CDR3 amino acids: CASKPTGLGGTQYF. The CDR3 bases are TGTGCCAGCAAACCGACAGGTCTCGGGGGGACCCAGTACTTC.

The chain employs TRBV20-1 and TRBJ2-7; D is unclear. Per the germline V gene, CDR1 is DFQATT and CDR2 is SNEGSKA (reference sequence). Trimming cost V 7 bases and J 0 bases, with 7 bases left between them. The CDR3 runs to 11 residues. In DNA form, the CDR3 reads TGCAGTGGCCGGAGCTCCTACGAGCAGTACTTC. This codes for CSGRSSYEQYF.

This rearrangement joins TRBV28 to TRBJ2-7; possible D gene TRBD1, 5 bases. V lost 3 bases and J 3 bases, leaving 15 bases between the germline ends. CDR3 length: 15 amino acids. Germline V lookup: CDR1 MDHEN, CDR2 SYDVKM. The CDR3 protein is CASSFVVPGNYEQYF. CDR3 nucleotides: TGTGCCAGCAGTTTTGTCGTTCCAGGGAACTACGAGCAGTACTTC.

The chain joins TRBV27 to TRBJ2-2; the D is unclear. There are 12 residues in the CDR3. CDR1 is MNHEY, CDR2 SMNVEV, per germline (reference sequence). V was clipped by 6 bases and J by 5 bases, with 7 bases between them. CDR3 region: CASRLFTGELFF. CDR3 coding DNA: TGTGCCAGCAGACTTTTTACCGGGGAGCTGTTTTTT.

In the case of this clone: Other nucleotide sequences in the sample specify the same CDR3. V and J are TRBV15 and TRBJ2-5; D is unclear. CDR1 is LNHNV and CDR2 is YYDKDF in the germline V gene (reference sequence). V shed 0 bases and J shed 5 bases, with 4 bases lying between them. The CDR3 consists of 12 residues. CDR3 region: CATSRDIETQYF. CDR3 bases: TGTGCCACCAGCAGAGATATTGAGACCCAGTACTTC.

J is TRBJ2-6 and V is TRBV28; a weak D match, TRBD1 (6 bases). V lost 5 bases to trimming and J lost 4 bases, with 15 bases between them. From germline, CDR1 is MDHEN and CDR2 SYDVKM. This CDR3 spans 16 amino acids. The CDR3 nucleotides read TGTGCCAGCAGTCCTACCCAGGGGACCGGGGCCAACGTCCTGACTTTC. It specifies CASSPTQGTGANVLTF.

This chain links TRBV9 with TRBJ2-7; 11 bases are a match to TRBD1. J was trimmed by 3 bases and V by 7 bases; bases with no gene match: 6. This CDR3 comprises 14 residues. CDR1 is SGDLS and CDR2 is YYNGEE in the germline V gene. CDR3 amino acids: CASGGQGAGYEQYF. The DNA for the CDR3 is TGTGCCAGCGGCGGACAGGGGGCAGGCTACGAGCAGTACTTC.

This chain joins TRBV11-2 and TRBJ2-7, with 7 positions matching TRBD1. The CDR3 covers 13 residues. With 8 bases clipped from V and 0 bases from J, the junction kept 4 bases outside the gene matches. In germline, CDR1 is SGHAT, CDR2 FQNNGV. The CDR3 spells CASAGGSSYEQYF. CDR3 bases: TGTGCCAGCGCAGGGGGAAGCTCCTACGAGCAGTACTTC.

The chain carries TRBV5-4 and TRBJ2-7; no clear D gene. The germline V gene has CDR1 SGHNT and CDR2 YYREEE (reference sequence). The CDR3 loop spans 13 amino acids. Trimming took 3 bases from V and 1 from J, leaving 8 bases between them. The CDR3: CASSSQNSYEQYF. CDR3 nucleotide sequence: TGTGCCAGCAGCTCTCAAAATTCCTACGAGCAGTACTTC. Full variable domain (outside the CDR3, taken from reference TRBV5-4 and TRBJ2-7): ETGVTQSPTHLIKTRGQQVTLRCSSQSGHNTVSWYQQALGQGPQFIFQYYREEENGRGNFPPRFSGLQFPNYSSELNVNALELDDSALYLCASSSQNSYEQYFGPGTRLTVT.

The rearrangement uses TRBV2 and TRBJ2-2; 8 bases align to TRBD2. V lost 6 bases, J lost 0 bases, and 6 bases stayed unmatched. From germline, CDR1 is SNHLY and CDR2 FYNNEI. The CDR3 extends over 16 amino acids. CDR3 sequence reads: CASRGNSGTNTGELFF. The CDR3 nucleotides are TGTGCCAGCAGGGGTAATAGCGGGACGAACACCGGGGAGCTGTTTTTT. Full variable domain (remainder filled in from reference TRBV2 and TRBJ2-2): EPEVTQTPSHQVTQMGQEVILRCVPISNHLYFYWYRQILGQKVEFLVSFYNNEISEKSEIFDDQFSVERPDGSNFTLKIRSTKLEDSAMYFCASRGNSGTNTGELFFGEGSRLTVL.

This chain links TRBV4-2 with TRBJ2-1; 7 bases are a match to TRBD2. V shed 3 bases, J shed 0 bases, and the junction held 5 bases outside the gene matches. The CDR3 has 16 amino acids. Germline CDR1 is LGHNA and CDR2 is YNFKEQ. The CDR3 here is CASSQGLAASYNEQFF. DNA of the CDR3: TGTGCCAGCAGCCAGGGGCTAGCGGCCTCCTACAATGAGCAGTTCTTC.

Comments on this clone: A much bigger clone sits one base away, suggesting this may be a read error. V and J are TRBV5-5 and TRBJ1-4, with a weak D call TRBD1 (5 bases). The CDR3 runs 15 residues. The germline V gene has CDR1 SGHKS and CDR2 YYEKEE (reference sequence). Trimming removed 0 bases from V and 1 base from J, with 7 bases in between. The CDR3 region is CASSLGGVTNEKLFF. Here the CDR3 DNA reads TGTGCCAGCAGCTTGGGAGGGGTAACTAATGAAAAACTGTTTTTT.

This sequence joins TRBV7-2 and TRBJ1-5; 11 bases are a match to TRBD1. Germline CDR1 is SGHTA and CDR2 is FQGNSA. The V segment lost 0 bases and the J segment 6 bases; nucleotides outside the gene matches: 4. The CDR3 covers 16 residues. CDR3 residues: CASSLAGTGGVQPQHF. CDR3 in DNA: TGTGCCAGCAGCTTAGCAGGGACAGGGGGTGTTCAGCCCCAGCATTTT.

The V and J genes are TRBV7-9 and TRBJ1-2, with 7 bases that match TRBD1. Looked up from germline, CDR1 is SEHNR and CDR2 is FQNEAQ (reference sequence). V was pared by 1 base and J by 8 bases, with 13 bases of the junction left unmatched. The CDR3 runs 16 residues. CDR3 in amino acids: CASSLEMSRPTGGYTF. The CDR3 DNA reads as TGTGCCAGCAGCTTAGAGATGAGCAGGCCGACAGGGGGCTACACCTTC.

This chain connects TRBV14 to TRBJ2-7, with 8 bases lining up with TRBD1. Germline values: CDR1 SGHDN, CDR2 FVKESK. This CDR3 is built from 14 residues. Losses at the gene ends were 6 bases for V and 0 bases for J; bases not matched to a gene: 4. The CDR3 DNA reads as TGTGCCAGCAGTCTTCAGGGGGCCTCCTACGAGCAGTACTTC. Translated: CASSLQGASYEQYF.

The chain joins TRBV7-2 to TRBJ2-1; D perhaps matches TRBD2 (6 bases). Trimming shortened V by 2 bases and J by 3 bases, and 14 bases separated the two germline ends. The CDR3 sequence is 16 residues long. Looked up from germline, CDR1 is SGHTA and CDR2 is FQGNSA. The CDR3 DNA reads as TGTGCCAGCAGCTTATACGGGGGAGCGGGCTACAATGAGCAGTTCTTC. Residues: CASSLYGGAGYNEQFF.

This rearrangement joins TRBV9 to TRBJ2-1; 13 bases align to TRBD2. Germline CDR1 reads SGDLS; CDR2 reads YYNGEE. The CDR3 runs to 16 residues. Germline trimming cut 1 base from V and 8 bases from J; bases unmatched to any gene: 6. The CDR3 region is CASSVSGTSGTHEQFF. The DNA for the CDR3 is TGTGCCAGCAGCGTATCTGGGACTAGCGGGACACATGAGCAGTTCTTC.

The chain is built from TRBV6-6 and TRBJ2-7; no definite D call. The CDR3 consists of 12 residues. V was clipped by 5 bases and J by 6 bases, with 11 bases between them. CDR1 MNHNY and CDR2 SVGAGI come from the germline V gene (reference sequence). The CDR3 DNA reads TGTGCCAGCAGTGCCGGGCTGTTCGAGCAGTACTTC. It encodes CASSAGLFEQYF.

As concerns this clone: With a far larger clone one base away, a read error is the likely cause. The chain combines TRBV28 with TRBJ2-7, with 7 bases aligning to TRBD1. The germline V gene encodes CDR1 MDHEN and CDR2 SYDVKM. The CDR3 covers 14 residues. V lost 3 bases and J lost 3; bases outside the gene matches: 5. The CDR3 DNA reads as TGTGCCAGCAGTTTTCCGAGACAGGGCTACGAGCAGTACTTC. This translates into CASSFPRQGYEQYF.

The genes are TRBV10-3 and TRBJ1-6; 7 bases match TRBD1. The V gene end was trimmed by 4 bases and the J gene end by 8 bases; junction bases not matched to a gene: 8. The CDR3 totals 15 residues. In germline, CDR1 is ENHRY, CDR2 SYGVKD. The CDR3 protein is CAISAGDRVYSPLHF. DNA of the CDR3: TGTGCCATCAGTGCTGGAGACAGGGTTTATTCACCCCTCCACTTT.

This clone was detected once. CDR3 residues: CASRARAPTEAFF. The CDR3 coding sequence is TGTGCCAGCAGAGCCCGGGCCCCCACTGAAGCTTTCTTT. The V gene is TRBV7-2, the J gene TRBJ1-1; D uncertain. The CDR3 loop spans 13 amino acids. Germline CDR1 and CDR2: SGHTA and FQGNSA. Trimming removed 6 bases from V and 4 bases from J, with 12 bases in between.

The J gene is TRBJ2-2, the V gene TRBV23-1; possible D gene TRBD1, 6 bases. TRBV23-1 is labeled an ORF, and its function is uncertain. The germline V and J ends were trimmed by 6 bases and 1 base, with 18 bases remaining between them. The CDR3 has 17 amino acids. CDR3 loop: CASRLRTDHQNTGELFF. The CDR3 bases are TGCGCCAGCAGGCTGCGGACAGACCACCAGAACACCGGGGAGCTGTTTTTT.